Following are 29 T cell receptor beta chains from one sample sequenced in a study of T cell clones after liver transplantation. Assay used: immunoSEQ multiplex PCR; TCRdb lists only in-frame clones, some missing. This sample carries approximately 7,000 clones, 60% to 75% of them seen once, and the ten largest clones take about 26%. Sequences were derived from CD8+ T cells from blood, sampled before liver transplant. The source of these receptors is a human donor who received a liver transplant.

This rearrangement joins TRBV28 to TRBJ2-7, with D perhaps TRBD2 (6 bases). CDR1 and CDR2 (germline): MDHEN, SYDVKM. V lost 5 bases and J 7 bases, leaving 24 bases between the germline ends. The CDR3 sequence is 16 residues long. The CDR3 nucleotides are TGTGCCAGCAGTACTACCACTGGAGGGTTTGCTGGTGAGCAGTACTTC. Amino acids: CASSTTTGGFAGEQYF.

The chain combines TRBV6-5 with TRBJ1-1; unclear D gene. Germline V gene lookup returns CDR1 MNHEY and CDR2 SVGAGI. The V end was cut by 2 bases, the J end by 3 bases, with 10 bases between. The CDR3 loop spans 14 amino acids. The CDR3 reads CASSYGTLDTEAFF. DNA of the CDR3: TGTGCCAGCAGTTACGGAACCCTCGACACTGAAGCTTTCTTT.

The V and J genes are TRBV19 and TRBJ2-7; 9 bases fit TRBD1. J was trimmed by 5 bases and V by 4 bases; bases with no gene match: 6. CDR1 is LNHDA and CDR2 is SQIVND in the germline V gene (reference sequence). CDR3 length: 14 residues. As DNA, the CDR3 is TGTGCCAGTAGTACAGGGACAGGGAGTAACGAGCAGTACTTC. This gives the protein CASSTGTGSNEQYF.

The table lists this clone with a few counts. The genes are TRBV19 and TRBJ1-4; D gene unclear. The CDR3 has 15 residues. The germline V gene encodes CDR1 LNHDA and CDR2 SQIVND (reference sequence). V was clipped by 3 bases and J by 6 bases, with 14 bases between them. The DNA of the CDR3 is TGTGCCAGTAGTATCACTGAAGGACGCTATGAAAAACTGTTTTTT. Encoded protein: CASSITEGRYEKLFF.

In its sample, this clone was seen a few times. This chain connects TRBV29-1 to TRBJ2-3; D is perhaps TRBD1 or TRBD2 (5 bases each). Trimming shortened V by 4 bases and J by 4 bases, and 15 bases separated the two germline ends. The germline V gene encodes CDR1 SQVTM and CDR2 ANQGSEA. This CDR3 contains 14 residues. CDR3 DNA: TGCAGCGTTGTGTGGGGGAGCGATCCAGATACGCAGTATTTT. It yields the protein CSVVWGSDPDTQYF.

This rearrangement joins TRBV10-2 to TRBJ2-7; D might be TRBD2 (5 bases). The CDR3 has 12 amino acids. The V gene's germline CDR1 is WSHSY and CDR2 SAAADI. V lost 2 bases to trimming and J lost 4 bases, with 6 bases between them. The CDR3 sequence is CASSEAGYEQYF. DNA of the CDR3: TGCGCCAGCAGTGAGGCGGGTTACGAGCAGTACTTC.

This chain links TRBV6-8 with TRBJ1-1; perhaps TRBD1 as D (5 bases). Per the germline V gene, CDR1 is MNHGY and CDR2 is SAAAGT. This CDR3 has 13 residues. With 4 bases removed from V and 1 base from J, the gap between germline ends came to 7 bases. CDR3 bases: TGTGCCAGCAGTTTCAGGGAGAACACTGAAGCTTTCTTT. This codes for CASSFRENTEAFF.

The rearrangement uses TRBV29-1 and TRBJ2-1; 7 nucleotides agree with TRBD1. V lost 3 bases and J lost 6; bases outside the gene matches: 8. This CDR3 spans 14 amino acids. CDR1 is SQVTM and CDR2 is ANQGSEA in the germline V gene. The CDR3 DNA sequence: TGCAGCGTTGATGTGAATGGACAGGTCAATGAGCAGTTCTTC. Amino acids: CSVDVNGQVNEQFF.

This chain joins TRBV19 and TRBJ2-5, with TRBD2 matching over 10 bases. Germline CDR1 and CDR2: LNHDA and SQIVND (reference sequence). The J segment lost 2 bases and the V segment lost 6 bases, leaving 3 bases of the junction unmatched. CDR3 length: 14 residues. The CDR3 is CASSGLAVQETQYF. The CDR3 DNA sequence: TGTGCCAGTAGCGGACTAGCGGTACAAGAGACCCAGTACTTC.

This clone occurred once. The gene calls are TRBV29-1 and TRBJ2-1, with D perhaps matching TRBD1 or TRBD2 (5 bases each). Looked up from germline, CDR1 is SQVTM and CDR2 is ANQGSEA. Trimming stripped 6 bases from V and 10 bases from J, with 19 bases between. This CDR3 is built from 13 residues. DNA for the CDR3: TGCAGCGTCGAGTATTCGGGGTGGGACGAGCAGTTCTTC. This sequence encodes CSVEYSGWDEQFF.

The J gene is TRBJ2-1, the V gene TRBV11-2; perhaps TRBD1 as D (5 bases). Per germline, CDR1 SGHAT and CDR2 FQNNGV. CDR3 size: 13 residues. V was pared by 4 bases and J by 10 bases, with 14 bases between. Written as DNA, the CDR3 is TGTGCCAGCAGCTATCAGGGCCCCCCCGAGCAGTTCTTC. Its translation is CASSYQGPPEQFF. Complete variable domain (other parts from reference TRBV11-2 and TRBJ2-1): EAGVAQSPRYKIIEKRQSVAFWCNPISGHATLYWYQQILGQGPKLLIQFQNNGVVDDSQLPKDRFSAERLKGVDSTLKIQPAKLEDSAVYLCASSYQGPPEQFFGPGTRLTVL.

The chain joins TRBV11-2 to TRBJ2-5, with D perhaps TRBD1 or TRBD2 (5 bases each). V was clipped by 1 base and J by 2 bases, with 17 bases between them. Germline assignment: CDR1 SGHAT and CDR2 FQNNGV. CDR3 length: 17 amino acids. The CDR3 DNA follows: TGTGCCAGCAGCTTAGGGACCGAGGGACGGGAACAAGAGACCCAGTACTTC. It yields the protein CASSLGTEGREQETQYF.

CDR3 in amino acids: CASRSGTNTDTQYF. The DNA of the CDR3 is TGTGCCAGCAGATCCGGGACAAACACAGATACGCAGTATTTT. The chain combines TRBV27 with TRBJ2-3; perhaps TRBD1 as D (6 bases). From germline, CDR1 is MNHEY and CDR2 SMNVEV (reference sequence). Trimming shortened V by 6 bases and J by 2 bases, and 12 bases separated the two germline ends. CDR3 size: 14 residues.

This clone was seen once. The chain recombines TRBV29-1 with TRBJ2-2, with D unresolved. The CDR3 loop spans 12 amino acids. Germline V gene data show CDR1 as SQVTM and CDR2 as ANQGSEA. The V end lost 4 bases, the J end lost 3 bases, and 6 bases lay between the germline ends. This CDR3 reads CSVGYYTGELFF. The CDR3 coding sequence is TGCAGCGTTGGATATTACACCGGGGAGCTGTTTTTT.

This chain uses TRBV7-8 with TRBJ2-1; TRBD2 matches at 9 bases. Germline CDR1 reads SGHVS; CDR2 reads FQNEAQ. The V and J ends lost 4 bases and 9 bases, in that order; junction bases with no gene match: 10. This CDR3 has 15 residues. The CDR3 spells CASSSGVAGVGEQFF. Here the CDR3 DNA reads TGTGCCAGCAGCTCCGGAGTAGCGGGAGTAGGTGAGCAGTTCTTC.

The chain is built from TRBV5-4 and TRBJ2-2; no firm D call. This CDR3 is built from 13 residues. Germline V gene lookup returns CDR1 SGHNT and CDR2 YYREEE (reference sequence). The V end was cut by 4 bases, the J end by 1 base, with 5 bases between. As DNA, the CDR3 is TGTGCCAGCAGCAAGGAGAACACCGGGGAGCTGTTTTTT. It encodes CASSKENTGELFF.

There are a few counts of this clone. This chain connects TRBV30 to TRBJ1-1; D ambiguous. This CDR3 is 13 amino acids long. Trimming took off 2 bases at V and 7 bases at J, with 14 bases between the two ends. Germline loops: CDR1 GTSNPN, CDR2 SVGIG (reference sequence). The CDR3 here is CAWSLKPAIEAFF. The CDR3 DNA is TGTGCCTGGAGTCTTAAACCAGCCATTGAAGCTTTCTTT. Drawing the rest from reference TRBV30 and TRBJ1-1, the complete variable domain is SQTIHQWPATLVQPVGSPLSLECTVEGTSNPNLYWYRQAAGRGLQLLFYSVGIGQISSEVPQNLSASRPQDRQFILSSKKLLLSDSGFYLCAWSLKPAIEAFFGQGTRLTVV.

The CDR3 protein is CATSRQHREGGYTF. CDR3 sequence (DNA): TGTGCCACCAGCAGACAACACAGGGAGGGAGGCTACACCTTC. The chain employs TRBV15 and TRBJ1-2; D might be TRBD1 (6 bases). The CDR3 consists of 14 residues. Germline CDR1 is LNHNV and CDR2 is YYDKDF (reference sequence). V lost 2 bases, J lost 8 bases, and 15 bases lay in between.

The V gene is TRBV5-1, the J gene TRBJ2-7; 9 bases align to TRBD1. The CDR3 contains 13 residues. The germline V gene has CDR1 SGHRS and CDR2 YFSETQ. J lost 5 bases, V lost 4 bases, and 4 bases had no gene match. The chain's CDR3 is CASSTDRGDEQYV. In nucleotides, the CDR3 is TGCGCCAGCAGCACGGACAGGGGAGACGAGCAGTACGTC.

The chain couples TRBV15 to TRBJ2-7, with 7 nucleotides matching TRBD1. The CDR3 consists of 13 residues. The junction had 2 bases not matched to a gene; V was cut back by 3 bases and J by 3 bases. The V gene's germline CDR1 is LNHNV and CDR2 YYDKDF (reference sequence). This CDR3 reads CATSSGQDYEQYF. The CDR3 DNA sequence: TGTGCCACCAGCAGTGGACAGGACTACGAGCAGTACTTC.

The chain couples TRBV2 to TRBJ1-2, with a weak D call TRBD1 (6 bases). V gave up 10 bases and J gave up 4 bases, with 10 bases separating them. The CDR3 is made up of 11 amino acids. Germline V lookup: CDR1 SNHLY, CDR2 FYNNEI. As DNA, the CDR3 is TGTGCCACCTGGGGGGCCTATGGCTACACCTTC. Translating gives CATWGAYGYTF.

Here the CDR3 reads CASSNGLLVEQFF. The CDR3 region has the DNA TGTGCCAGTAGTAATGGACTATTGGTTGAGCAGTTCTTC. This chain joins TRBV19 and TRBJ2-1; TRBD2 is a possible D gene (6 bases). The CDR3 has 13 residues. V lost 4 bases, J lost 9 bases, and 13 bases lay in between. Germline V CDR1 and CDR2: LNHDA, SQIVND (reference sequence). The full variable domain, in which reference TRBV19 and TRBJ2-1 provide the parts outside the CDR3, is DGGITQSPKYLFRKEGQNVTLSCEQNLNHDAMYWYRQDPGQGLRLIYYSQIVNDFQKGDIAEGYSVSREKKESFPLTVTSAQKNPTAFYLCASSNGLLVEQFFGPGTRLTVL.

This clone occurred a few times. This chain links TRBV7-9 with TRBJ1-1, with D perhaps TRBD1 (6 bases). Trimming took off 5 bases at V and 0 bases at J, with 16 bases between the two ends. Germline CDR1 is SEHNR and CDR2 is FQNEAQ (reference sequence). This CDR3 has 16 amino acids. The CDR3 DNA reads as TGTGCCAGCAGCGGACGAAGGACAGCAATGAACACTGAAGCTTTCTTT. This encodes CASSGRRTAMNTEAFF.

This chain uses TRBV19 with TRBJ1-2, with 7 nucleotides matching TRBD1. V dropped 5 bases and J dropped 3; count of bases not matched to a gene: 9. The CDR3 has 15 amino acids. Germline assignment: CDR1 LNHDA and CDR2 SQIVND (reference sequence). CDR3 residues: CASSGTGATYYGYTF. The CDR3 nucleotides read TGTGCCAGTAGTGGAACAGGGGCGACCTACTATGGCTACACCTTC.

This chain joins TRBV10-3 and TRBJ1-1; D uncertain. The CDR3 has 16 amino acids. V shed 3 bases and J shed 7 bases, with 21 bases lying between them. CDR1 and CDR2 (germline): ENHRY, SYGVKD. The CDR3 here is CAISDPGSWVGSEAFF. DNA of the CDR3: TGTGCCATCAGTGACCCGGGGTCTTGGGTGGGGAGTGAAGCTTTCTTT.

This rearrangement joins TRBV2 to TRBJ2-3; D might be TRBD2 (6 bases). This CDR3 is built from 15 residues. Trimming removed 1 base from V and 1 base from J, with 9 bases in between. The germline CDR1 and CDR2 sequences are SNHLY and FYNNEI. CDR3 DNA: TGTGCCAGCAGTGAAGGGTGGGGGGGCACAGATACGCAGTATTTT. It yields the protein CASSEGWGGTDTQYF.

CDR3 sequence reads: CASSYGRGLYEQYF. For the CDR3, the DNA is TGTGCCAGCAGTTACGGTAGGGGGCTCTACGAGCAGTACTTC. This chain links TRBV6-5 with TRBJ2-7; 7 bases agree with TRBD1. CDR1 and CDR2 (germline): MNHEY, SVGAGI. The CDR3 runs to 14 residues. V shed 2 bases and J 3 bases; nucleotides not matched to a gene: 4.

The CDR3 nucleotides read TGTGCCAGCAGCTTGGCCGGGGAGACCCAGTACTTC. It translates to CASSLAGETQYF. The V call is TRBV7-9, the J call TRBJ2-5, with D hard to call. This CDR3 region has 12 residues. The germline V gene encodes CDR1 SEHNR and CDR2 FQNEAQ (reference sequence). With 3 bases removed from V and 5 bases from J, the gap between germline ends came to 7 bases.

This clone was detected only a few times. The genes are TRBV10-3 and TRBJ2-2; TRBD1 agrees at 9 bases. Germline lookup yields CDR1 ENHRY and CDR2 SYGVKD. With 2 bases clipped from V and 5 bases from J, the junction kept 6 bases outside the gene matches. This CDR3 comprises 16 residues. CDR3 protein: CAISEPAGQGTGELFF. The CDR3 DNA sequence: TGTGCCATCAGTGAGCCAGCGGGACAGGGAACCGGGGAGCTGTTTTTT.